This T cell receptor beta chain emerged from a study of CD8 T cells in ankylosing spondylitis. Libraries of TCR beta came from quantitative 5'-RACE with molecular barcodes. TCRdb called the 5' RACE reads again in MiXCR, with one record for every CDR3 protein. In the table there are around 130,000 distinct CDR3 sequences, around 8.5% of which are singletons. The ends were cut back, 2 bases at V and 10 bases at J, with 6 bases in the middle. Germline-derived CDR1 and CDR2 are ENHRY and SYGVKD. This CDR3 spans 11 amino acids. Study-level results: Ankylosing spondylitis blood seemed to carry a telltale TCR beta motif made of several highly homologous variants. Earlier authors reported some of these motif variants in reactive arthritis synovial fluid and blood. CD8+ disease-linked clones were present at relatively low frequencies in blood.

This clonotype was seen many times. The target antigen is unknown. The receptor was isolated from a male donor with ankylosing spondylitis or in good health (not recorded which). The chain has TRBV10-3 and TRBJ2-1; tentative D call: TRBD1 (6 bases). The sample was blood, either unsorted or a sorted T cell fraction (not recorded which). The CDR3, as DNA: TGTGCCATCAGTGAGGGGGGCGAGCAGTTCTTC. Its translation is CAISEGGEQFF.